One sample yielded the 29 T cell receptor beta chains listed below, sequenced in a study of shared clonotypes between healthy human individuals. The repertoire was sequenced with immunoSEQ multiplex PCR; TCRdb's copy has only in-frame clones and lacks some. The repertoire consists of fewer than 1.8 million clones, with approximately 98.5% occurring once and the leading ten covering about 0.4%. The sequenced sample consisted of naive CD4+ T cells sorted from blood. Sample subset: CD45RA+ positively selected. These TCRs come from a man aged 30-40 years in good health.

The chain has TRBV5-1 and TRBJ2-2; D is possibly TRBD1 (5 bases). V was pared by 0 bases and J by 5 bases, with 23 bases between. This CDR3 has 19 residues. The germline V gene has CDR1 SGHRS and CDR2 YFSETQ. CDR3 sequence reads: CASSLAFREGRSDTGELFF. The CDR3, as DNA: TGCGCCAGCAGCTTGGCGTTCAGGGAAGGGCGATCGGATACCGGGGAGCTGTTTTTT.

This sequence joins TRBV7-9 and TRBJ1-5; D is ambiguous. Germline lookup yields CDR1 SEHNR and CDR2 FQNEAQ (reference sequence). Trimming removed 1 base from V and 3 bases from J, with 22 bases in between. CDR3 length: 19 residues. CDR3 in amino acids: CASSLDPRIGRGPNQPQHF. DNA of the CDR3: TGTGCCAGCAGCTTAGACCCCCGAATAGGCCGAGGGCCCAATCAGCCCCAGCATTTT. Full variable domain (remainder filled in from reference TRBV7-9 and TRBJ1-5): DTGVSQNPRHKITKRGQNVTFRCDPISEHNRLYWYRQTLGQGPEFLTYFQNEAQLEKSRLLSDRFSAERPKGSFSTLEIQRTEQGDSAMYLCASSLDPRIGRGPNQPQHFGDGTRLSIL.

Concerning this clone: The missing conserved phenylalanine or tryptophan at the end of this CDR3 makes a read error likely. It is unclear where the CDR3 begins or ends on the DNA, so no DNA is shown, and the CDR3 is as TCRdb lists it. The chain combines TRBV29-1 with TRBJ2-3; TRBD2, the table's D call, was not compared with the DNA. The CDR3 is 12 amino acids in total, end residues counted. Germline CDR1 SQVTM, CDR2 ANQGSEA. The CDR3 sequence: CSVAPIRLAGVL.

The chain has TRBV5-6 and TRBJ1-1; D possibly corresponds to TRBD1 (5 bases). The germline gives CDR1 SGHDT, CDR2 YYEEEE. CDR3 length: 15 amino acids. The V gene lost 4 bases and the J gene lost 3 bases, with 16 bases spanning the gap. The CDR3 nucleotides read TGTGCCAGCAGCCGAAAGGGCCGAGGGGACACTGAAGCTTTCTTT. This codes for CASSRKGRGDTEAFF. Full variable domain (remainder filled in from reference TRBV5-6 and TRBJ1-1): DAGVTQSPTHLIKTRGQQVTLRCSPKSGHDTVSWYQQALGQGPQFIFQYYEEEERQRGNFPDRFSGHQFPNYSSELNVNALLLGDSALYLCASSRKGRGDTEAFFGQGTRLTVV.

The chain links TRBV20-1 to TRBJ1-2; D perhaps matches TRBD1 (5 bases). Germline V lookup: CDR1 DFQATT, CDR2 SNEGSKA (reference sequence). V was clipped by 7 bases and J by 8 bases, with 14 bases between them. The CDR3 totals 11 residues. In nucleotides, the CDR3 is TGCAGTGTAGGCAAGACAGAGGGCTACACCTTC. Translation gives CSVGKTEGYTF.

The chain carries TRBV7-8 and TRBJ1-5, with a weak D call TRBD1 (6 bases). The germline V gene has CDR1 SGHVS and CDR2 FQNEAQ. This CDR3 is built from 18 residues. With 2 bases removed from V and 3 bases from J, the gap between germline ends came to 20 bases. The CDR3 spells CASSLQWGGTTNNQPQHF. Here the CDR3 DNA reads TGTGCCAGCAGCTTACAGTGGGGAGGGACAACAAACAATCAGCCCCAGCATTTT.

This chain uses TRBV12-5 with TRBJ2-3; the D is unclear. Germline V gene data show CDR1 as LGHNT and CDR2 as FRNRAP. Trimming removed 5 bases at V and 5 bases at J, with 8 bases between. The CDR3 is 12 amino acids. CDR3 residues: CASGPTLDTQYF. In nucleotides, the CDR3 is TGTGCTAGTGGTCCTACCCTAGATACGCAGTATTTT.

The V gene is TRBV5-4, the J gene TRBJ2-5; 7 bases are shared with TRBD1. Germline CDR1 and CDR2: SGHNT and YYREEE (reference sequence). After removal of 4 bases from V and 4 bases from J, the junction contained 7 bases not matched to a gene. The length of the CDR3 is 14 residues. The CDR3, as DNA: TGTGCCAGCAGCAGGGACAGCGGAGGAGAGACCCAGTACTTC. Amino acid sequence: CASSRDSGGETQYF.

The chain couples TRBV7-9 to TRBJ1-2, with 8 bases lining up with TRBD1. The junction had 9 bases not matched to a gene; V was cut back by 1 base and J by 5 bases. This CDR3 region has 16 residues. Germline values: CDR1 SEHNR, CDR2 FQNEAQ (reference sequence). CDR3 DNA sequence: TGTGCCAGCAGCTTAGGCAGGGGGCGCGGGGAGTATGGCTACACCTTC. This gives the protein CASSLGRGRGEYGYTF. Full variable domain (outside the CDR3, taken from reference TRBV7-9 and TRBJ1-2): DTGVSQNPRHKITKRGQNVTFRCDPISEHNRLYWYRQTLGQGPEFLTYFQNEAQLEKSRLLSDRFSAERPKGSFSTLEIQRTEQGDSAMYLCASSLGRGRGEYGYTFGSGTRLTVV.

V and J are TRBV7-9 and TRBJ1-1; D ambiguous. From germline, CDR1 is SEHNR and CDR2 FQNEAQ (reference sequence). This CDR3 has 14 residues. With 3 bases removed from V and 4 bases from J, the gap between germline ends came to 12 bases. CDR3 in amino acids: CASSFTGKGTEAFF. The CDR3 DNA is TGTGCCAGCAGCTTCACCGGGAAAGGCACTGAAGCTTTCTTT.

This chain joins TRBV6-6 and TRBJ2-2, with TRBD2 identical over 10 bases. V shed 10 bases and J 4 bases; nucleotides not matched to a gene: 6. Germline V lookup: CDR1 MNHNY, CDR2 SVGAGI (reference sequence). CDR3 length: 14 amino acids. The CDR3 region has the DNA TGTGCCATAGCGGGAGGTAGTGGCACCGGGGAGCTGTTTTTT. Encoded protein: CAIAGGSGTGELFF.

The chain recombines TRBV19 with TRBJ2-7; no clear D gene. Between the trimmed V and J ends, which lost 8 bases and 3 bases, there was a span of 11 bases. The CDR3 runs 12 residues. The germline V gene encodes CDR1 LNHDA and CDR2 SQIVND (reference sequence). CDR3 residues: CASHGGNYEQYF. The CDR3 nucleotides are TGTGCCAGTCATGGCGGTAACTACGAGCAGTACTTC.

The chain combines TRBV28 with TRBJ1-1; no clear D. The CDR3 is made up of 12 amino acids. Trimming stripped 6 bases from V and 8 bases from J, with 13 bases between. CDR1 is MDHEN, CDR2 SYDVKM, per germline. The CDR3 DNA sequence: TGTGCCAGCAGCATCATCGGGGTAGAAGCTTTCTTT. Protein: CASSIIGVEAFF.

Points on this clone: The same CDR3 arises from other DNA sequences in this sample as well. This chain links TRBV5-1 with TRBJ2-3; TRBD1 agrees at 7 bases. V was clipped by 4 bases and J by 2 bases; unmatched bases: 4. CDR1 and CDR2 (germline): SGHRS, YFSETQ. The CDR3 is made up of 14 amino acids. CDR3 amino acids: CASSLTGYTDTQYF. The CDR3 DNA is TGCGCCAGCAGCCTGACAGGGTACACAGATACGCAGTATTTT.

The chain joins TRBV11-3 to TRBJ1-5; a weak D match, TRBD1 (5 bases). V lost 6 bases to trimming and J lost 0 bases, with 21 bases between them. Germline CDR1 reads SGHNT; CDR2 reads YENEEA. The length of the CDR3 is 18 residues. The CDR3 nucleotides are TGTGCCAGCAGATTTGGGGGGACGTCGTTCTATAGCAATCAGCCCCAGCATTTT. Protein product: CASRFGGTSFYSNQPQHF.

V usage is TRBV9 and J usage is TRBJ2-5; 7 bases map to TRBD1. The CDR3 totals 14 residues. V was pared by 4 bases and J by 7 bases, with 10 bases of the junction left unmatched. Germline loops: CDR1 SGDLS, CDR2 YYNGEE. CDR3 coding DNA: TGTGCCAGCAGCTCCGACTATAGGGGGCGGACCCAGTACTTC. Translated, it gives CASSSDYRGRTQYF.

Comments on this clone: At one of its ends the junction is not consistent with the germline gene, which may arise from a read error. This chain uses TRBV7-7 with TRBJ2-1; possibly TRBD1 for D (7 bases). The CDR3 covers 15 residues. Germline V gene sequence: CDR1 SSHAT, CDR2 FNYEAQ (reference sequence). The CDR3 DNA reads as TGTGCTAGCAGCTTAGGTCAGGGGGGCTACAATGAGCAGTTCTTC. Protein sequence: CASSLGQGGYNEQFF.

The genes are TRBV7-2 and TRBJ2-7; 7 nucleotides line up with TRBD2. Trimming at V came to 5 bases and at J to 2 bases, leaving 3 bases not matched to a gene. This CDR3 is built from 13 residues. The germline V gene has CDR1 SGHTA and CDR2 FQGNSA. The CDR3 sequence: CASSASGPYEQYF. The CDR3, as DNA: TGTGCCAGCAGCGCTAGCGGCCCCTACGAGCAGTACTTC.

This chain uses TRBV10-3 with TRBJ2-3; 12 bases are shared with TRBD2. The CDR3 spans 16 residues. V was clipped by 10 bases and J by 5 bases; unmatched bases: 13. Germline V lookup: CDR1 ENHRY, CDR2 SYGVKD. This CDR3 reads CATADRLAGEEDTQYF. The CDR3 DNA reads as TGTGCCACCGCGGACCGACTAGCGGGAGAAGAAGATACGCAGTATTTT.

The chain combines TRBV5-4 with TRBJ2-2; 7 bases match TRBD1. Germline-derived CDR1 and CDR2 are SGHNT and YYREEE (reference sequence). The V and J ends lost 5 bases and 0 bases, in that order; junction bases with no gene match: 7. The CDR3 spans 16 residues. CDR3 protein: CASRANRGANTGELFF. Here the CDR3 DNA reads TGTGCCAGCAGGGCCAACAGGGGCGCGAACACCGGGGAGCTGTTTTTT.

This chain connects TRBV9 to TRBJ2-6, with D unclear. The CDR3 sequence is 16 residues long. Germline values: CDR1 SGDLS, CDR2 YYNGEE. V shed 0 bases and J shed 2 bases, with 9 bases lying between them. CDR3 in amino acids: CASSVANTTGANVLTF. In DNA form, the CDR3 reads TGTGCCAGCAGCGTAGCTAATACGACTGGGGCCAACGTCCTGACTTTC.

Comments on this clone: This likely comes from a read error, as the CDR3 has no conserved phenylalanine or tryptophan at its end. The genes are TRBV6-5 and TRBJ1-1; TRBD1 agrees at 8 bases. Germline V gene lookup returns CDR1 MNHEY and CDR2 SVGAGI. CDR3 length equals 13 residues. Unmatched junction bases numbered 10, after V lost 6 bases and J lost 10 bases. Written as DNA, the CDR3 is TGTGCCAGCAGCGAAAGGACAGGGTTGGCAGCTTTCCTT. Its translation is CASSERTGLAAFL.

The chain joins TRBV9 to TRBJ2-5; 7 bases line up with TRBD1. Germline-derived CDR1 and CDR2 are SGDLS and YYNGEE. The V segment lost 3 bases and the J segment 7 bases; nucleotides outside the gene matches: 12. This CDR3 contains 15 residues. CDR3 region: CASSAPGQSLGTQYF. The DNA of the CDR3 is TGTGCCAGCAGCGCTCCGGGACAGAGCTTGGGGACCCAGTACTTC.

The chain is built from TRBV5-1 and TRBJ2-3, with D perhaps matching TRBD2 (5 bases). Trimming removed 4 bases at V and 0 bases at J, with 15 bases between. The CDR3 has 16 amino acids. Germline lookup yields CDR1 SGHRS and CDR2 YFSETQ. Written as DNA, the CDR3 is TGCGCCAGCAGCCCCCTCACGGGGATCAGCACAGATACGCAGTATTTT. This codes for CASSPLTGISTDTQYF.

This sequence joins TRBV9 and TRBJ2-3; tentative D call: TRBD2 (5 bases). The germline V gene encodes CDR1 SGDLS and CDR2 YYNGEE. V lost 0 bases and J lost 6, with 14 bases in between. This CDR3 region has 15 residues. CDR3 in amino acids: CASSVGVGVADTQYF. The DNA of the CDR3 is TGTGCCAGCAGCGTAGGAGTGGGAGTAGCGGATACGCAGTATTTT.

The chain has TRBV2 and TRBJ2-2; D unclear. The CDR3 runs 12 residues. The germline CDR1 and CDR2 sequences are SNHLY and FYNNEI. V lost 3 bases and J lost 7, with 6 bases in between. The CDR3, as DNA: TGTGCCAGCAGTGATCAATACGGGGAGCTGTTTTTT. Translation gives CASSDQYGELFF. Looking up the rest from reference TRBV2 and TRBJ2-2 gives the full variable domain: EPEVTQTPSHQVTQMGQEVILRCVPISNHLYFYWYRQILGQKVEFLVSFYNNEISEKSEIFDDQFSVERPDGSNFTLKIRSTKLEDSAMYFCASSDQYGELFFGEGSRLTVL.

The chain combines TRBV5-5 with TRBJ2-7; possible D gene TRBD1, 6 bases. The V and J ends lost 4 bases and 3 bases respectively, with 17 bases between them. The CDR3 totals 15 residues. The germline V gene has CDR1 SGHKS and CDR2 YYEKEE (reference sequence). CDR3 nucleotide sequence: TGTGCCAGCAGCCAGGGACAAACGGGCCTCTACGAGCAGTACTTC. Translating gives CASSQGQTGLYEQYF.

The chain carries TRBV29-1 and TRBJ2-5, with a tentative D call TRBD1 (5 bases). V was pared by 3 bases and J by 7 bases, with 15 bases between. The CDR3 extends over 13 amino acids. Germline V gene data show CDR1 as SQVTM and CDR2 as ANQGSEA. The CDR3 loop is CSVDGQLTGTQYF. DNA for the CDR3: TGCAGCGTTGACGGACAACTCACGGGGACCCAGTACTTC.

The V call is TRBV5-1, the J call TRBJ2-3; TRBD2 might be the D (6 bases). The CDR3 is 15 amino acids. V gave up 0 bases and J gave up 4 bases, with 12 bases separating them. Germline assignment: CDR1 SGHRS and CDR2 YFSETQ. In nucleotides, the CDR3 is TGCGCCAGCAGCTTGGTAGGGCGGGGCCCAGATACGCAGTATTTT. Protein product: CASSLVGRGPDTQYF.